This T cell receptor (beta chain) appears in the sequencing data of a study of blood T cell repertoires in COVID-19 (dated by TCRdb to about 2020). In terms of the full investigation: Samples from collaborators originated in the United States, Italy and Spain and spanned both the acute and convalescent phases of COVID-19. The prospective study material was composed of cDNA or gDNA derived from T cells, B-cell-depleted T cells, or PBMCs. Subjects who had been exposed to COVID-19, were actively infected with it, or had recovered from it provided the deeply sampled blood TCRbeta repertoires that made up the dataset. The repertoires were made available in a free public database intended to serve as a resource for research on the immune response to SARS-CoV-2. The samples were drawn from the first 160 participants of the ongoing ImmuneRACE study and from some 1,300 subjects provided by 6 global collaborators. The sample metadata nearly always contained a de-identified subject ID, COVID-19 status, age in years and sex. Where available, HLA class I and class II types were obtained from metadata supplied by the sample provider rather than from assay-based typing. General findings and caveats noted by the study authors: The amount of clinical and demographic metadata varied by source and participant and was provided uncurated.

Reading from cysteine to phenylalanine, the CDR3 counts 16 amino acids. The retained sequence is limited to the CDR3, 48 bases, with the frame set at the first base. V lost 2 bases and J lost 0 bases; the stretch between them is 13 bases long. CDR1 and CDR2 are drawn from the germline V gene (reference sequence): LGHDT, YNNKEL. A word on this clone: It lacks a known antigen. No much larger clone exists at a distance of one base, and base qualities are not known.

TCRbeta CDR3 regions were amplified from genomic DNA using the immunoSEQ Assay, a bias-controlled multiplex PCR. As for the authors' bioinformatics: Within the assay, amplification of reference gene primers was used to estimate how many nucleated cells each sample contained. To quantify the absolute abundance of each unique TCRbeta CDR3 rearrangement, sequence reads were collapsed and filtered. For each sample, productive Simpson clonality was calculated as the square root of Simpson's diversity index over productive rearrangements. TCRdb's version of the immuneACCESS table is confined to in-frame rearrangements and falls short of the full clone set. An unresolved V gene accounts for under half of the shortfall where checked; the remainder is of unknown origin. V, J and clone size are taken as reported in that table, and D and trimming were inferred from the DNA itself. This sample comprises over 110,000 clones, under 90% of them detected only once. The ten largest clones represent about 3.5% of the sample.

Another Seattle source contributed samples from volunteer blood donors who had recovered from COVID-19. Each collaborating institution followed its own protocols to collect whole blood in K2EDTA tubes. For TCRbeta analysis, collaborators shipped samples as frozen whole blood, isolated PBMCs, or DNA extracted from either of those sample types. The clonotype originates from a man between 65 and 79 years old who had recovered from COVID-19. Input material: peripheral blood. The V and J segments used are TRBV3-1 (or the pseudogene TRBV3-2) and TRBJ1-2, with the D gene not confidently named. The DNA sequence reads TGTGCCAGCAGCCAATTCTGGAGGAGCCCTAACTATGGCTACACCTTC. It codes for CASSQFWRSPNYGYTF.